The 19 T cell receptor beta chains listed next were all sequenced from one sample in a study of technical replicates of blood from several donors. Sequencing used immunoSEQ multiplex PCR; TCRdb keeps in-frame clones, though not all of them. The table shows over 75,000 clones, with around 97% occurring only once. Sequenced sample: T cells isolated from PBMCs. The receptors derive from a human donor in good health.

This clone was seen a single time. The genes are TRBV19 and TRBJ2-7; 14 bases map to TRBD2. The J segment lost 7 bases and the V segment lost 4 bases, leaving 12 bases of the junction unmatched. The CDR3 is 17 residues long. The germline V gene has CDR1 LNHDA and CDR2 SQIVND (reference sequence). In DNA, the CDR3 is TGTGCCAGTAGTAAGTACGGGACTAGCGGGAGCCCCTCTGAGCAGTACTTC. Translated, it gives CASSKYGTSGSPSEQYF.

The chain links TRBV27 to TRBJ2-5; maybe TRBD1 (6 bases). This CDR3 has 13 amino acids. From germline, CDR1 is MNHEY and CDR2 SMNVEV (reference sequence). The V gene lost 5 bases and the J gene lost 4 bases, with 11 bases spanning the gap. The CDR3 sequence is CASSPGQLETQYF. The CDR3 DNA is TGTGCCAGCAGTCCAGGACAGCTAGAGACCCAGTACTTC.

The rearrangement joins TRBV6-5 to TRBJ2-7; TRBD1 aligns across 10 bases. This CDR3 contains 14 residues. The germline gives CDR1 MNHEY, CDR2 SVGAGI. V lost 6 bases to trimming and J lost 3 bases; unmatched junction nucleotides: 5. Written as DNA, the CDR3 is TGTGCCAGCAGGGGGGGACAGGGGATCTACGAGCAGTACTTC. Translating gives CASRGGQGIYEQYF.

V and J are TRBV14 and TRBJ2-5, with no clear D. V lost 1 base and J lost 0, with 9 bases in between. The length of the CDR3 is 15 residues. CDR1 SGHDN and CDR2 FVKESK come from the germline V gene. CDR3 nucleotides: TGTGCCAGCAGCCAAGGGGTGCGGTACCAAGAGACCCAGTACTTC. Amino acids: CASSQGVRYQETQYF.

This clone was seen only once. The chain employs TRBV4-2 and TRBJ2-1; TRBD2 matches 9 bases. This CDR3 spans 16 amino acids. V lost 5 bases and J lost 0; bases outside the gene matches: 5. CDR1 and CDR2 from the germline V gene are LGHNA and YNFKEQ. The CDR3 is CASSTLSGSSYNEQFF. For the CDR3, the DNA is TGTGCCAGCAGCACCCTTAGCGGGAGCTCCTACAATGAGCAGTTCTTC.

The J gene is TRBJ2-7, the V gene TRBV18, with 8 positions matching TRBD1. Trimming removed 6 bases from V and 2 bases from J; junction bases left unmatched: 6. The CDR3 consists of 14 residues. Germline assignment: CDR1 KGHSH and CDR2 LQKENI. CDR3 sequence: CASSPRTGTYEQYF. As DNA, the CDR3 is TGTGCCAGCTCTCCGAGGACAGGGACCTACGAGCAGTACTTC. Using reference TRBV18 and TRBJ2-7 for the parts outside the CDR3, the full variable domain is NAGVMQNPRHLVRRRGQEARLRCSPMKGHSHVYWYRQLPEEGLKFMVYLQKENIIDESGMPKERFSAEFPKEGPSILRIQQVVRGDSAAYFCASSPRTGTYEQYFGPGTRLTVT.

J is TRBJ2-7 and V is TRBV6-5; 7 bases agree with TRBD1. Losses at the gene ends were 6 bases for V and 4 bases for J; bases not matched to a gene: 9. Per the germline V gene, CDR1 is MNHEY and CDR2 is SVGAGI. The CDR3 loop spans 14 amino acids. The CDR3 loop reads CASSLETGQYEQYF. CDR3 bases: TGTGCCAGCAGCCTCGAGACAGGGCAATACGAGCAGTACTTC.

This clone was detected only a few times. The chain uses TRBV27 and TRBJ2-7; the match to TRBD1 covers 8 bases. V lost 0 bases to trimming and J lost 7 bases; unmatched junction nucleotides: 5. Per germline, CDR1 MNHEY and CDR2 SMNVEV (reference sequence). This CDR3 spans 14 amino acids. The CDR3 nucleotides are TGTGCCAGCAGTTTATCCCAGGGGGCTCAAGAGCAGTACTTC. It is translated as CASSLSQGAQEQYF.

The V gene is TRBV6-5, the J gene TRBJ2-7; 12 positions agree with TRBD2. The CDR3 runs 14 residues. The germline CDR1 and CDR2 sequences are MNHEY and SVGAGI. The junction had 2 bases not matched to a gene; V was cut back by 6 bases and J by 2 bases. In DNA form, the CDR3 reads TGTGCCAGCAGCTGGACTAGCGGGGCCTACGAGCAGTACTTC. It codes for CASSWTSGAYEQYF.

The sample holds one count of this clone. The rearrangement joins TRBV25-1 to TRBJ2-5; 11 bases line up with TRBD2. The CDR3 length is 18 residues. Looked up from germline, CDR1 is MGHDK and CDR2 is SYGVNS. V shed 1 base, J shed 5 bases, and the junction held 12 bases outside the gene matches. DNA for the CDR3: TGTGCCAGCAGTGAATTAGAGAGGGCTAGCGGGAGGAAGGAGACCCAGTACTTC. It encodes CASSELERASGRKETQYF.

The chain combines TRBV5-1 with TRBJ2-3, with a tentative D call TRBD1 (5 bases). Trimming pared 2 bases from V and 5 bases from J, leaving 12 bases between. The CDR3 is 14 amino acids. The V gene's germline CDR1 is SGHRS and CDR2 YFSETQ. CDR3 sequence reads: CASSLRQSVDTQYF. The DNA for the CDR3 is TGCGCCAGCAGCTTAAGACAGTCTGTAGATACGCAGTATTTT.

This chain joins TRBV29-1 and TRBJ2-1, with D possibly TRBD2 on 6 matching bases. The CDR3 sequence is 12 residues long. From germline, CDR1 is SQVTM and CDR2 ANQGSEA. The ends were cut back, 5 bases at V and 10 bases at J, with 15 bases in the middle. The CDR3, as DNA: TGCAGCGTTAAGGAGGGAATGAGGGAGCAGTTCTTC. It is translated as CSVKEGMREQFF.

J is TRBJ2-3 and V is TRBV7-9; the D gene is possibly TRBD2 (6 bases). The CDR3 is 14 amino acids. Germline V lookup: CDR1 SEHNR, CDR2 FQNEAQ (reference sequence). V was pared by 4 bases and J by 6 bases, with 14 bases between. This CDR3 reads CASSWSGGGDTQYF. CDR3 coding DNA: TGTGCCAGCAGCTGGAGCGGTGGGGGGGATACGCAGTATTTT.

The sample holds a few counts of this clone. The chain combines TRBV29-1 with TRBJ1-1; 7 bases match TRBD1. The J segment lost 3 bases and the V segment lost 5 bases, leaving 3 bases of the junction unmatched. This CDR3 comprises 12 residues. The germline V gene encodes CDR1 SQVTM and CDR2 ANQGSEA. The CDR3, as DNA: TGCAGCGTTCGAGACAGGGACACTGAAGCTTTCTTT. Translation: CSVRDRDTEAFF.

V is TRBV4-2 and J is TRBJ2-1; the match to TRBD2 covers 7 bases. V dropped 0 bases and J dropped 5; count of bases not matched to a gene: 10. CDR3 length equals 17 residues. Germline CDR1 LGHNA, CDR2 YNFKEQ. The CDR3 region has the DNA TGTGCCAGCAGCCAAGACCGGGCGGGAGATCCCCACAATGAGCAGTTCTTC. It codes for CASSQDRAGDPHNEQFF.

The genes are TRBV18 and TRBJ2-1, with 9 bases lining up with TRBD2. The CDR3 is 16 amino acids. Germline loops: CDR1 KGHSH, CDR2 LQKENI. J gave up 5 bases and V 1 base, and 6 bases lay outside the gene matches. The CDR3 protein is CASSPLLGLAHNEQFF. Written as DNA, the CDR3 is TGTGCCAGCTCACCACTCTTAGGACTAGCGCACAATGAGCAGTTCTTC. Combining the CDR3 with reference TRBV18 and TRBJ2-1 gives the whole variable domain NAGVMQNPRHLVRRRGQEARLRCSPMKGHSHVYWYRQLPEEGLKFMVYLQKENIIDESGMPKERFSAEFPKEGPSILRIQQVVRGDSAAYFCASSPLLGLAHNEQFFGPGTRLTVL.

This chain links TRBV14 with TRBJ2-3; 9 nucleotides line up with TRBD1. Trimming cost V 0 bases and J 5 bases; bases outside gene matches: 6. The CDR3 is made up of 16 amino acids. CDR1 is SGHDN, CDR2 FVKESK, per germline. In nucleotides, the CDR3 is TGTGCCAGCAGCCAAGATATGGGACAGGGAATAGATACGCAGTATTTT. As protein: CASSQDMGQGIDTQYF.

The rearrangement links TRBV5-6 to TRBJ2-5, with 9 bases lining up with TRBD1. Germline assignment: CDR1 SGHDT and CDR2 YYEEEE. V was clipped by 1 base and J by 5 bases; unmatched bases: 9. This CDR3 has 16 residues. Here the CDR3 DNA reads TGTGCCAGCAGCTTGTCTCTTGACAGGGGGGGGGAGACCCAGTACTTC. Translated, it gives CASSLSLDRGGETQYF.

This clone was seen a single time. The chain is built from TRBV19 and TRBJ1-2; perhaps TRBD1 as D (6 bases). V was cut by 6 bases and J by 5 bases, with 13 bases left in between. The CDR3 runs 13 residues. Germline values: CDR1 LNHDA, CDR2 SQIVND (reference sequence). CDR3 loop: CASRRTDVYGYTF. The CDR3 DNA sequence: TGTGCCAGTAGGAGGACAGACGTTTATGGCTACACCTTC.